These 5 T cell receptor beta chains share one sample of origin, sequenced in a study of blood T cells in healthy people across ages. Through a sample-barcoded 5' primer and a J-beta primer mix, a second PCR was run for about 6 to 11 cycles. MiXCR was run by TCRdb on the 5' RACE reads, yielding one entry per CDR3 protein. The data contain approximately 800,000 distinct CDR3 sequences, about three fifths of them singletons. The sample taken for sequencing was blood. These receptors all stem from a young man in good health.

This rearrangement joins TRBV29-1 to TRBJ2-3; D is unclear. Per the germline V gene, CDR1 is SQVTM and CDR2 is ANQGSEA. The CDR3 is 11 amino acids. Trimming cost V 7 bases and J 4 bases, with 9 bases left between them. This CDR3 is CSGMRSDTQYF. The CDR3 DNA follows: TGCAGCGGGATGCGGTCAGATACGCAGTATTTT.

The gene calls are TRBV27 and TRBJ2-1, with 10 bases aligning to TRBD1. From germline, CDR1 is MNHEY and CDR2 SMNVEV (reference sequence). V lost 7 bases, J lost 2 bases, and 5 bases stayed unmatched. The CDR3 has 15 residues. CDR3 protein: CASKRGTGAYNEQFF. The CDR3 bases are TGTGCCAGCAAAAGAGGGACAGGGGCCTACAATGAGCAGTTCTTC.

CDR3 loop: CASRPDSNGGQPQHF. CDR3 sequence (DNA): TGTGCCAGCAGACCCGACAGTAATGGGGGTCAGCCCCAGCATTTT. The chain recombines TRBV2 with TRBJ1-5, with D maybe TRBD1 (5 bases). V lost 6 bases to trimming and J lost 6 bases, with 18 bases between them. There are 15 residues in the CDR3. Germline CDR1 and CDR2: SNHLY and FYNNEI.

J is TRBJ2-7 and V is TRBV6-1, with D unresolved. Trimming cost V 4 bases and J 3 bases, with 10 bases left between them. The CDR3 contains 13 residues. The germline gives CDR1 MNHNS, CDR2 SASEGT. CDR3 DNA: TGTGCCAGCAGTGCAAGGGTGGGCTACGAGCAGTACTTC. It is translated as CASSARVGYEQYF.

In nucleotides, the CDR3 is TGCGCCAGCAGCCAAGACCCTGGCAGTTCCTACGAGCAGTACTTC. Protein: CASSQDPGSSYEQYF. The rearrangement joins TRBV4-3 to TRBJ2-7; D call uncertain. Looked up from germline, CDR1 is LGHNA and CDR2 is YSLEER. There are 15 residues in the CDR3. The V end was cut by 0 bases, the J end by 1 base, with 10 bases between.